This T cell receptor beta chain was sequenced during a study of shared clonotypes between healthy human individuals. This clone was seen only a few times. Its antigen is not identified. Source study methods: Junction-only sequences without quality scores came from ImmunoSEQ, so filtering differed. Only in-frame clones appear in the TCRdb table, and some are missing; sequencing was by immunoSEQ multiplex PCR. Clone size and the V and J calls come from that table; the DNA yielded D and trimming. This table holds almost 700,000 clones, about 91% found once. Naive CD8 cells lacked CD45RO, underwent positive selection for CCR7 and left out terminally differentiated effector memory CD45RA+ cells. This CDR3 has 15 residues. Losses at the gene ends were 0 bases for V and 4 bases for J; bases not matched to a gene: 5. Germline CDR1 and CDR2: SGHTS and YDEGEE. Findings of the study overall: In contrast to clonotypes shared by all four donors, non-shared clonotypes had lower generation probabilities.

The source material was naive CD8+ T cells sorted from blood. This clonotype originated in a man aged 30 to 39 in good health. The chain has TRBV5-8 and TRBJ1-2; 8 bases match TRBD1. CDR3 protein: CASSLAQGAIYGYTF. DNA for the CDR3: TGTGCCAGCAGCTTGGCCCAGGGGGCTATCTATGGCTACACCTTC.